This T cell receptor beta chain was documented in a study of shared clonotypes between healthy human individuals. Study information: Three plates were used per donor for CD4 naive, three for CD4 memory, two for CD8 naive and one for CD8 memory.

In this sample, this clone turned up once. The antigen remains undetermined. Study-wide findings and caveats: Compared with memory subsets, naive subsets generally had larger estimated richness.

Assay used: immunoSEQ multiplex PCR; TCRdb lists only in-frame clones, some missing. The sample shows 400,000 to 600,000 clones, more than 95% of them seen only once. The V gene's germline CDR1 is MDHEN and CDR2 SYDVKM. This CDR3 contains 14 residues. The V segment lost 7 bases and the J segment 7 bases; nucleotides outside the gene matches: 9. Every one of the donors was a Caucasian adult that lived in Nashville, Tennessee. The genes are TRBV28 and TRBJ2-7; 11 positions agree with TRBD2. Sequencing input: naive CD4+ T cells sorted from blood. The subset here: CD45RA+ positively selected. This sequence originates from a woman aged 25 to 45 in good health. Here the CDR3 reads CASTLAGGLGEQYF. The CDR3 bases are TGTGCCAGCACCTTAGCGGGAGGGCTTGGGGAGCAGTACTTC.